What follows describes a single TCR beta chain. This clonotype has more than one count but fewer than ten. Its binding antigen is unknown. Base qualities are missing; no much larger clone stands one base away. The data are from a study of early T cells in non-severe SARS-CoV-2 infection (dated by TCRdb to about 2021). In the study overall: Bulk RNA from unsorted whole blood was used for TCR sequencing, so alpha and beta chains could not be paired.

Library construction relied on 5' RACE. The sequencer was a NextSeq 500. Unique molecular identifiers were attached to individual cDNA molecules in the TCR library protocol so that sequencing error and PCR bias could be corrected. Sequencing covered both TCR alpha and beta chains, and within each sample the abundances of alpha and beta sequences were tightly co-correlated. As for how the authors treated the data: V gene, J gene and CDR3 annotation of TCR sequences was performed with Decombinator V4. Expanded TCRs were defined as changing significantly between any two time points under a Poisson model with p below 0.0001. TCR abundances were normalised to the total number of TCRs sequenced in each sample and reported as counts per million. MAIT TCRs were defined by TRAV1-2 paired with TRAJ12, TRAJ20 or TRAJ33, and iNKT TCRs by TRAV10 paired with TRAJ18. VDJdb, accessed 1 November 2021, was searched for CMV, EBV and SARS-CoV-2 annotated TCRs, excluding TCRs annotated for multiple antigens. TCRdb applied fastp at Q25 and MiXCR to the public reads, then kept only in-frame beta chains. Every CDR3 protein is listed once, alongside the most common genes and DNA of its rows. Here the V and J calls rest on TCRdb's processing, not on the authors' analysis. The sample contains tens of thousands of distinct CDR3 sequences, about 12% of them found a single time. Together, the top ten hold around 7% of the sample.

Counted from cysteine to phenylalanine, this CDR3 has 15 amino acids. Just CDR3 DNA is preserved here, 45 bases in frame from base 1. From the germline V gene, CDR1 is LGHNA and CDR2 is YSLEER. At the junction V is shortened by 0 bases and J by 0 bases, with 8 bases in between. Here is what the overall study found, with its caveats: VDJdb matching was skewed toward anti-spike CD8 responses, so virus-specific expansions were likely underestimated and private and CD4 specificities were missed.

Set within a cohort of healthcare workers in London, UK, this nested case-control study involved weekly PCR testing of nasopharyngeal swabs along with blood sampling. Between 23 and 31 March 2020, the week of the UK lockdown, healthcare workers were enrolled and then followed up weekly for as long as 16 weeks. The sequence joins TRBV4-3 to TRBJ2-5; no D gene is confidently identified. This clonotype originated in an adult who was a healthcare worker with PCR-confirmed SARS-CoV-2 infection or an uninfected control (not recorded which). The sequenced sample was whole blood. The CDR3 protein sequence reads: CASSQDLVNQETQYF. The DNA sequence follows: TGCGCCAGCAGCCAAGACCTGGTCAACCAAGAGACCCAGTACTTC.